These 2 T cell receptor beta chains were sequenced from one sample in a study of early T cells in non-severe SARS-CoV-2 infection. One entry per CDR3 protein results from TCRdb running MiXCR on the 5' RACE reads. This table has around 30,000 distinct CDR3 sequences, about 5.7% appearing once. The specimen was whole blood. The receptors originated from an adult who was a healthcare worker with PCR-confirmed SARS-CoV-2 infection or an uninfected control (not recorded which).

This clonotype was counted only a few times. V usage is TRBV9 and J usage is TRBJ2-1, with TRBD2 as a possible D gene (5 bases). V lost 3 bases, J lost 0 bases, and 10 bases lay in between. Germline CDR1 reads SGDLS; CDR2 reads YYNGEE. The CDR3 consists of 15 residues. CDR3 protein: CASSELESSYNEQFF. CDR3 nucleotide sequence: TGTGCCAGCAGCGAACTAGAGAGCTCCTACAATGAGCAGTTCTTC.

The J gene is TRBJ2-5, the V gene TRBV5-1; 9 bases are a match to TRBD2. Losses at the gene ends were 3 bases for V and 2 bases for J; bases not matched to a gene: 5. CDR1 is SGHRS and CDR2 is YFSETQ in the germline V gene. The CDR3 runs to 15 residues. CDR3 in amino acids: CASSSTSGGQETQYF. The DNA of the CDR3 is TGCGCCAGCAGCTCGACTAGCGGTGGGCAAGAGACCCAGTACTTC.